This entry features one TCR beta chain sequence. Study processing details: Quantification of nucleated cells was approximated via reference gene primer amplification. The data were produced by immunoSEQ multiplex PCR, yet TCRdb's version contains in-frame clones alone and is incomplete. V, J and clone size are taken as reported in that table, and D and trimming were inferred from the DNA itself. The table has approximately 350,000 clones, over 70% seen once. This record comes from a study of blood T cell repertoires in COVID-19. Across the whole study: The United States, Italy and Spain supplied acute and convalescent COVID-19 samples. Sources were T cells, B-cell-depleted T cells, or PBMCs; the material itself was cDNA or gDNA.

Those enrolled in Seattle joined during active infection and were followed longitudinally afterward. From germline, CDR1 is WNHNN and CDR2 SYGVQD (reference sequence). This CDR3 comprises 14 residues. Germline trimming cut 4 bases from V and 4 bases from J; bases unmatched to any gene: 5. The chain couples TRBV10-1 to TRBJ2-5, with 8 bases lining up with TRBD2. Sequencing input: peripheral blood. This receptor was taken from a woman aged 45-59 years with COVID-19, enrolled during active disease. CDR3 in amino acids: CASSASSGLETQYF. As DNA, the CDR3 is TGCGCCAGCAGTGCTTCTAGCGGGCTAGAGACCCAGTACTTC.